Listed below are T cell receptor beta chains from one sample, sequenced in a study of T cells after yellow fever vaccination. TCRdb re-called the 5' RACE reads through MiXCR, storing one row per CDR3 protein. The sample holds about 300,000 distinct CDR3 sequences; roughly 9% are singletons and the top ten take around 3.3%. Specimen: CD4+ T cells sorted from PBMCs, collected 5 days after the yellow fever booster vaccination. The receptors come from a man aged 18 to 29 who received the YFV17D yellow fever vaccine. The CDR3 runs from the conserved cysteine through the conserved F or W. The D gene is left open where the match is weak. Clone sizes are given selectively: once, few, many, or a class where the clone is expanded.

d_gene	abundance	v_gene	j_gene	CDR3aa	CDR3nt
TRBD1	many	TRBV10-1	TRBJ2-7	CASSETPTSRDRDAYEQYF	TGCGCCAGCAGTGAGACTCCTACGAGCCGGGACAGGGACGCCTACGAGCAGTACTTC
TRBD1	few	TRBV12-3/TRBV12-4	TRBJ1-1	CASNSRQGKGNTEAFF	TGTGCCAGCAATTCCCGACAGGGGAAGGGGAACACTGAAGCTTTCTTT
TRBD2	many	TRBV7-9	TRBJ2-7	CASSYRVGQRGGSYEQYF	TGTGCCAGCAGCTACCGCGTGGGGCAGCGGGGGGGCTCCTACGAGCAGTACTTC
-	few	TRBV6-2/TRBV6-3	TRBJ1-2	CASSYTSYGYTF	TGTGCCAGCAGTTACACCAGCTATGGCTACACCTTC
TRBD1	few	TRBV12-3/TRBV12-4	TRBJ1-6	CASSPLDRGSLHF	TGTGCCAGCAGTCCACTGGACAGGGGATCCCTCCACTTT
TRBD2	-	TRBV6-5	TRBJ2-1	CASSRREGGDEQFF	TGTGCCAGCAGTCGTCGGGAGGGCGGCGATGAGCAGTTCTTC
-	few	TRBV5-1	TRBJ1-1	CASTIGGFHTEAFF	TGCGCCAGCACCATTGGAGGGTTTCACACTGAAGCTTTCTTT
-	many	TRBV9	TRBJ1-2	CASSSKPGPYGYTF	TGTGCCAGCAGCTCCAAGCCCGGACCCTATGGCTACACCTTC
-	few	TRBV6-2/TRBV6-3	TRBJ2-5	CASSYRVIVQETQYF	TGTGCCAGCAGTTATCGTGTCATTGTCCAAGAGACCCAGTACTTC
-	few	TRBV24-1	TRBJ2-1	CATSDSWTVDYNEQFF	TGTGCCACCAGTGATTCATGGACAGTGGACTACAATGAGCAGTTCTTC
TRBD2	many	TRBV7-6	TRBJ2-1	CASSQGLASTNEQFF	TGTGCCAGCAGCCAGGGACTAGCGAGTACCAATGAGCAGTTCTTC
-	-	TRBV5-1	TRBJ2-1	CASSSRQDYNEQFF	TGCGCCAGCAGCTCCCGACAGGACTACAATGAGCAGTTCTTC
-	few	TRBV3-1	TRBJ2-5	CASSPHGRLRGQETQYF	TGTGCCAGCAGCCCCCATGGGCGCTTGCGGGGACAAGAGACCCAGTACTTC
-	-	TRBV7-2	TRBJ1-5	CASSHGQFNQPQHF	TGTGCCAGCAGCCACGGACAGTTCAATCAGCCCCAGCATTTT
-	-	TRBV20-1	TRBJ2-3	CSARDFLASSTDTQYF	TGCAGTGCTAGAGACTTCCTAGCTTCGTCCACAGATACGCAGTATTTT
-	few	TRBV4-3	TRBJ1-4	CASSQAIRQGRGEKLFF	TGCGCCAGCAGCCAGGCGATTAGGCAGGGGAGGGGAGAAAAACTGTTTTTT
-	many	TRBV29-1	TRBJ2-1	CSVEVARSPNEQFF	TGCAGCGTTGAAGTCGCGCGATCCCCCAATGAGCAGTTCTTC
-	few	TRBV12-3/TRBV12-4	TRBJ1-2	CASSKYGNGYTF	TGTGCCAGCAGTAAATACGGGAATGGCTACACCTTC
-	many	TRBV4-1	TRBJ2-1	CASSPRRTDNEQFF	TGCGCCAGCAGCCCACGCCGGACCGACAATGAGCAGTTCTTC
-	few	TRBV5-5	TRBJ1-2	CASSSRTNPMNYGYTF	TGTGCCAGCAGCTCCCGGACGAACCCGATGAACTATGGCTACACCTTC
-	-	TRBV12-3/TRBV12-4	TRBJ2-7	CASSLRVHTAYEQYF	TGTGCCAGCAGTTTGCGGGTCCACACCGCCTACGAGCAGTACTTC
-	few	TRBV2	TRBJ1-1	CASSGGPAYTEAFF	TGTGCCAGCAGTGGAGGGCCCGCGTACACTGAAGCTTTCTTT
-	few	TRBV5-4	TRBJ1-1	CASSSQGWVNTEAFF	TGTGCCAGCAGCTCACAGGGCTGGGTGAACACTGAAGCTTTCTTT
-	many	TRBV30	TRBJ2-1	CAWMGQEYNEQFF	TGTGCCTGGATGGGTCAGGAATACAATGAGCAGTTCTTC
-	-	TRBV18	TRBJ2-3	CASSPRDGDTQYF	TGTGCCAGCTCACCCAGGGACGGGGATACGCAGTATTTT
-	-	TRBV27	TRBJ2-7	CASSRGAGNTYEQYF	TGTGCCAGCAGTAGGGGCGCGGGAAATACCTACGAGCAGTACTTC
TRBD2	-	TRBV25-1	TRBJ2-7	CASSDSLAGSYSNF	TGTGCCAGCAGTGATTCCCTAGCGGGGTCGTACTCAAACTTC
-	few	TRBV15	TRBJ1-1	CATSRDLAEAFF	TGTGCCACCAGCAGAGATTTAGCTGAAGCTTTCTTT
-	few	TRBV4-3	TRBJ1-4	CASSRTRTVNEKLFF	TGCGCCAGCAGCCGAACGCGGACAGTTAATGAAAAACTGTTTTTT
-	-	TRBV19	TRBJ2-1	CASSIPGSEQFF	TGTGCCAGTAGTATCCCAGGGAGTGAGCAGTTCTTC
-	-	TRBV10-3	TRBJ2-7	CAISETTQLGVAYEQYF	TGTGCCATCAGTGAGACGACCCAACTCGGTGTGGCATACGAGCAGTACTTC
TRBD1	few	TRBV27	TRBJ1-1	CASSLRTGLTEAFF	TGTGCCAGCAGTTTACGGACAGGACTCACTGAAGCTTTCTTT
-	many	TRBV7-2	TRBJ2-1	CASSLVAGNEQFF	TGTGCCAGCAGCTTAGTGGCGGGAAATGAGCAGTTCTTC
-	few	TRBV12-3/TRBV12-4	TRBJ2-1	CASRFPWNNEQFF	TGTGCCAGCAGGTTCCCTTGGAACAATGAGCAGTTCTTC
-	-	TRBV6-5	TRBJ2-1	CASGAREPNEQFF	TGTGCCAGCGGGGCGCGGGAACCCAATGAGCAGTTCTTC
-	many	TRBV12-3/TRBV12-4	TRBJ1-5	CASSLGTVNQPQHF	TGTGCCAGCAGTTTGGGGACGGTGAATCAGCCCCAGCATTTT